The 5 T cell receptor beta chains below all came from one sample that was sequenced in a study of T cell changes during pregnancy in multiple sclerosis. The table came from immunoSEQ multiplex PCR; TCRdb's copy has only in-frame clones and leaves some out. The profile shows about 23,000 clones, about 89% of them singletons. The sequencing used CD8+ T cells from peripheral blood mononuclear cells, collected in the first trimester of pregnancy. The receptors stem from a female donor with multiple sclerosis, enrolled in a pregnancy study.

The CDR3 loop reads CASSLTGIGNTIYF. The CDR3 DNA reads as TGTGCCAGCAGCTTGACAGGGATTGGAAACACCATATATTTT. This chain connects TRBV11-3 to TRBJ1-3; TRBD1 agrees at 7 bases. The CDR3 length is 14 residues. CDR1 and CDR2 (germline): SGHNT, YENEEA. Trimming at V came to 3 bases and at J to 3 bases, leaving 2 bases not matched to a gene.

The chain uses TRBV27 and TRBJ2-3; 9 bases align to TRBD1. V shed 5 bases and J 6 bases; nucleotides not matched to a gene: 9. The germline V gene has CDR1 MNHEY and CDR2 SMNVEV (reference sequence). There are 15 residues in the CDR3. The CDR3, as DNA: TGTGCCAGCAGTCTACAGGGGGCCCTGTATGATACGCAGTATTTT. It encodes CASSLQGALYDTQYF.

This clone was seen only once. The chain combines TRBV11-2 with TRBJ2-7; D possibly corresponds to TRBD2 (6 bases). The CDR3 runs to 14 residues. The V and J ends lost 8 bases and 0 bases respectively, with 14 bases between them. The germline V gene has CDR1 SGHAT and CDR2 FQNNGV. Here the CDR3 DNA reads TGTGCCAGCGGGGCGGGGCCACACTCCTACGAGCAGTACTTC. Translated, it gives CASGAGPHSYEQYF.

The gene calls are TRBV18 and TRBJ1-2; the D gene is possibly TRBD1 (5 bases). CDR3 size: 14 residues. CDR1 is KGHSH, CDR2 LQKENI, per germline. V lost 3 bases and J 1 base, leaving 9 bases between the germline ends. The CDR3 sequence is CASSPVDSNYGYTF. The DNA of the CDR3 is TGTGCCAGCTCACCGGTCGACAGTAACTATGGCTACACCTTC.

In regard to this clone: A junction boundary mismatches the germline segment, possibly from a read error. The rearrangement uses TRBV7-7 and TRBJ2-3; possible D gene TRBD2, 6 bases. This CDR3 spans 14 amino acids. From germline, CDR1 is SSHAT and CDR2 FNYEAQ (reference sequence). The CDR3 region is CASSSTGESDTQYF. The CDR3 region has the DNA TGTGCTAGCAGCTCCACGGGAGAGTCAGATACGCAGTATTTT.